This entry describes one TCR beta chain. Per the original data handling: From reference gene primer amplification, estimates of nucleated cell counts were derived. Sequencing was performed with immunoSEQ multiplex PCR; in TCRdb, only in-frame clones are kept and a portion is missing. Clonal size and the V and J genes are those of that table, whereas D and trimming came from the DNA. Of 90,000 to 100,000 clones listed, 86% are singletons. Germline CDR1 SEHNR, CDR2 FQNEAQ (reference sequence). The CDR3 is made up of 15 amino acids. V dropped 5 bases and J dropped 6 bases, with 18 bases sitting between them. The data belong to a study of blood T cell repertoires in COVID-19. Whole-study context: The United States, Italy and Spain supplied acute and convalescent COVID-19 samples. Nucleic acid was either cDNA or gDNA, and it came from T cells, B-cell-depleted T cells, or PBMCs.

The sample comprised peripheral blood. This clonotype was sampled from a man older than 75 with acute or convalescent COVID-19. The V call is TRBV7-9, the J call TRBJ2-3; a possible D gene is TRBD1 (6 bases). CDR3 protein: CASSPVVSGADTQYF. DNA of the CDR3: TGTGCCAGCAGCCCCGTGGTGTCAGGGGCTGATACGCAGTATTTT.